This T cell receptor (beta chain) was sequenced for a study of blood T cell repertoires in COVID-19. The repertoire was sequenced with immunoSEQ multiplex PCR; TCRdb's copy has only in-frame clones and lacks some. The sample has about 200,000 clones, about 92% seen once. The sequence came from a man aged 25-45 years with acute or convalescent COVID-19. Specimen: peripheral blood.

The CDR3 sequence: CASMRGRDRIMTEAFF. The CDR3 DNA follows: TGTGCCAGTATGCGGGGAAGGGACAGGATTATGACTGAAGCTTTCTTT. The genes are TRBV19 and TRBJ1-1; 8 nucleotides align to TRBD1. Losses at the gene ends were 7 bases for V and 5 bases for J; bases not matched to a gene: 15. Germline lookup yields CDR1 LNHDA and CDR2 SQIVND (reference sequence). The CDR3 spans 16 residues.